These T cell receptor beta chains were read from a single sample in a study of control samples from healthy donors and cancer patients. Only in-frame clones appear in the TCRdb table, and some are missing; sequencing was by immunoSEQ multiplex PCR. The repertoire holds around 94,000 clones, with 70% to 90% as singletons. The sample taken for sequencing was blood. Every receptor here comes from a woman aged 45-65 years in good health. CDR3s include the opening cysteine and the closing phenylalanine or tryptophan. Each record gives: V gene, J gene, CDR3 length, D gene, CDR3 protein, CDR3 DNA. A D gene is named only where the DNA matches it firmly.

v_call: TRBV19
j_call: TRBJ2-7
cdr3_length: 15
d_call: NA
cdr3_aa: CASSNWAGDSYEQYF
cdr3_nt: TGTGCCAGTTCGAACTGGGCAGGGGATTCCTACGAGCAGTACTTC

v_call: TRBV6-2/TRBV6-3
j_call: TRBJ1-6
cdr3_length: 15
d_call: TRBD1
cdr3_aa: CASSSATGDVSPLHF
cdr3_nt: TGTGCCAGCAGTTCGGCGACAGGGGATGTTTCACCCCTCCACTTT

v_call: TRBV7-2
j_call: TRBJ2-7
cdr3_length: 15
d_call: NA
cdr3_aa: CASSPAWGSSYEQYF
cdr3_nt: TGTGCCAGCAGCCCGGCGTGGGGGAGCTCCTACGAGCAGTACTTC

v_call: TRBV4-3
j_call: TRBJ1-3
cdr3_length: 16
d_call: TRBD1
cdr3_aa: CASSQGRGGSGNTIYF
cdr3_nt: TGCGCCAGCAGCCAAGGGCGAGGGGGCTCGGGAAACACCATATATTTT

v_call: TRBV4-1
j_call: TRBJ2-3
cdr3_length: 18
d_call: TRBD2
cdr3_aa: CASSQALWEGRLADTQYF
cdr3_nt: TGCGCCAGCAGCCAAGCTCTGTGGGAGGGCCGTCTCGCAGATACGCAGTATTTT

v_call: TRBV3-1/TRBV3-2
j_call: TRBJ1-2
cdr3_length: 14
d_call: NA
cdr3_aa: CASSLLGGAGGYTF
cdr3_nt: TGTGCCAGCAGCCTCCTCGGCGGGGCGGGAGGCTACACCTTC

v_call: TRBV19
j_call: TRBJ2-1
cdr3_length: 15
d_call: TRBD2
cdr3_aa: CATGIAGTTYNEQFF
cdr3_nt: TGTGCCACCGGCATAGCGGGGACTACCTACAATGAGCAGTTCTTC

v_call: TRBV6-5
j_call: TRBJ2-7
cdr3_length: 15
d_call: TRBD2
cdr3_aa: CASSYSPGGAYEQYF
cdr3_nt: TGTGCCAGCAGTTACTCGCCGGGGGGGGCCTACGAGCAGTACTTC

v_call: TRBV7-2
j_call: TRBJ2-2
cdr3_length: 16
d_call: TRBD2
cdr3_aa: CASTPGLAENTGELFF
cdr3_nt: TGTGCCAGCACCCCGGGACTAGCGGAGAACACCGGGGAGCTGTTTTTT

v_call: TRBV7-3
j_call: TRBJ2-2
cdr3_length: 16
d_call: TRBD2
cdr3_aa: CASSLMGLAGGRELFF
cdr3_nt: TGTGCCAGCAGCTTAATGGGACTAGCGGGAGGAAGAGAGCTGTTTTTT

v_call: TRBV5-6
j_call: TRBJ1-2
cdr3_length: 15
d_call: NA
cdr3_aa: CASSPVPRGGYGYTF
cdr3_nt: TGTGCCAGCAGCCCGGTACCCAGGGGCGGCTATGGCTACACCTTC

v_call: TRBV7-2
j_call: TRBJ1-2
cdr3_length: 14
d_call: NA
cdr3_aa: CASSFRDIPYGYTF
cdr3_nt: TGTGCCAGCAGCTTCAGGGACATCCCCTATGGCTACACCTTC